A selection of T cell receptor beta chains follows, all from one sample in a study of CD8+ T cells in alopecia areata. Repertoires were generated with immunoSEQ multiplex PCR, while TCRdb's copy carries only in-frame clones and drops some. The repertoire holds under 110,000 clones, with almost 60% as singletons. The material was CD8+ T cells sorted from blood, obtained between weeks 55 and 65, from a patient treated with tofacitinib. All receptors come from a human donor with alopecia areata. Both conserved end residues are part of each CDR3. The order of the fields is J gene, clone size, V gene, D gene, CDR3 protein, CDR3 DNA. The D gene is left open where the match is weak. The listing skips clone size in some rows; elsewhere it reads once, few, many or a size class.

j_call: TRBJ2-1
clone_size: .
v_call: TRBV6-6
d_call: .
cdr3_aa: CASSRPYNEQFF
cdr3_nt: TGTGCCAGCAGCAGGCCCTACAATGAGCAGTTCTTC

j_call: TRBJ1-1
clone_size: .
v_call: TRBV5-6
d_call: .
cdr3_aa: CASRGGGTEAFF
cdr3_nt: TGTGCCAGTCGGGGTGGCGGCACTGAAGCTTTCTTT

j_call: TRBJ2-1
clone_size: once
v_call: TRBV5-1
d_call: .
cdr3_aa: CASSLGGTPYNEQFF
cdr3_nt: TGCGCCAGCAGCTTGGGAGGGACACCCTACAATGAGCAGTTCTTC

j_call: TRBJ2-3
clone_size: few
v_call: TRBV29-1
d_call: .
cdr3_aa: CSFWTESTDTQYF
cdr3_nt: TGCAGCTTCTGGACAGAGTCCACAGATACGCAGTATTTT

j_call: TRBJ1-2
clone_size: once
v_call: TRBV4-1
d_call: TRBD1
cdr3_aa: CASSLRSWYRGDFGYTF
cdr3_nt: TGCGCCAGCAGCCTCCGGAGTTGGTACAGGGGTGATTTTGGCTACACCTTC

j_call: TRBJ2-7
clone_size: .
v_call: TRBV30
d_call: TRBD1
cdr3_aa: CAWDRGLLSEQYF
cdr3_nt: TGTGCCTGGGACAGGGGCTTACTTAGCGAGCAGTACTTC

j_call: TRBJ2-5
clone_size: .
v_call: TRBV4-1
d_call: .
cdr3_aa: CASSQDPEGGETQYF
cdr3_nt: TGCGCCAGCAGCCAAGATCCGGAGGGCGGGGAGACCCAGTACTTC

j_call: TRBJ2-3
clone_size: .
v_call: TRBV27
d_call: .
cdr3_aa: CASSLLGGTDTDTQYF
cdr3_nt: TGTGCCAGCAGTTTGTTAGGCGGGACAGACACAGATACGCAGTATTTT

j_call: TRBJ1-1
clone_size: .
v_call: TRBV29-1
d_call: .
cdr3_aa: CSVVGRDGTEAFF
cdr3_nt: TGCAGCGTTGTAGGAAGGGATGGAACTGAAGCTTTCTTT

j_call: TRBJ1-6
clone_size: .
v_call: TRBV4-2
d_call: .
cdr3_aa: CASSQETGLVDSPLHF
cdr3_nt: TGTGCCAGCAGCCAGGAAACAGGTTTAGTCGATTCACCCCTCCACTTT